The source of this T cell receptor (beta chain) is a study of blood T cell repertoires in COVID-19 (TCRdb year 2020). For the study in its entirety: Samples from collaborators originated in the United States, Italy and Spain and spanned both the acute and convalescent phases of COVID-19. Where available, HLA class I and class II types were obtained from metadata supplied by the sample provider rather than from assay-based typing. A freely available public database, intended as a resource for researchers studying the immune response to SARS-CoV-2, is where the repertoires were released. The material from the prospective study consisted of cDNA or gDNA derived from T cells, B-cell-depleted T cells, or PBMCs. The samples were drawn from the first 160 participants of the ongoing ImmuneRACE study and from 1,254 subjects provided by 6 global collaborators. Deeply sampled blood TCRbeta repertoires from subjects exposed to, actively infected with, or recovered from COVID-19 were included in the dataset. A de-identified subject ID, COVID-19 status, age in years and sex were almost always included in the sample metadata. The investigation overall reported the following: Clinical and demographic metadata were provided uncurated, with the amount varying by source and participant.

Details on this clone: Its antigen is not yet known. No base-level quality is on record; no much larger clone is a single base apart.

The trim is 0 bases for V and 7 bases for J, with a gap of 10 bases between the germline ends. Counted from cysteine to phenylalanine, this CDR3 has 14 amino acids. The entry retains the CDR3 DNA only, 42 bases that are in frame from base 1. CDR1 and CDR2 were assigned from the germline V gene as KGHSH and LQKENI. Collaborating institutions collected whole blood in K2EDTA tubes following their own protocols. Collaborator samples were shipped for TCRbeta analysis as frozen whole blood, isolated PBMCs, or DNA extracted from either sample type. TCRbeta CDR3 regions were amplified from genomic DNA by means of the immunoSEQ Assay, a bias-controlled multiplex PCR. The authors processed their data as follows. Nucleated cell counts per sample were estimated from amplification of reference gene primers within the assay. To quantify the absolute abundance of each unique TCRbeta CDR3 rearrangement, sequence reads were collapsed and filtered. For each sample, productive Simpson clonality was calculated as the square root of Simpson's diversity index across productive rearrangements. TCRdb mirrors the immuneACCESS table, restricted to in-frame sequences. Some clones are absent from its copies; in checked studies, under half trace to an unresolved V gene, and the reason for the others is unknown. V, J and clone size are those of that table, while D and trimming were read from the DNA. The sample table contains some 180,000 clones; only one count was recorded for around 85% of them. The ten largest clonotypes hold less than 9% of the sample.

The receptor was isolated from a woman aged 55-69 years with acute or convalescent COVID-19. This chain joins TRBV18 to TRBJ2-1; tentative D gene TRBD2, with 5 bases matching. Sequences were obtained from peripheral blood. This receptor carries the CDR3 CASSPPGGPNEQFF. The DNA sequence reads TGTGCCAGCTCACCACCGGGCGGGCCTAATGAGCAGTTCTTC.